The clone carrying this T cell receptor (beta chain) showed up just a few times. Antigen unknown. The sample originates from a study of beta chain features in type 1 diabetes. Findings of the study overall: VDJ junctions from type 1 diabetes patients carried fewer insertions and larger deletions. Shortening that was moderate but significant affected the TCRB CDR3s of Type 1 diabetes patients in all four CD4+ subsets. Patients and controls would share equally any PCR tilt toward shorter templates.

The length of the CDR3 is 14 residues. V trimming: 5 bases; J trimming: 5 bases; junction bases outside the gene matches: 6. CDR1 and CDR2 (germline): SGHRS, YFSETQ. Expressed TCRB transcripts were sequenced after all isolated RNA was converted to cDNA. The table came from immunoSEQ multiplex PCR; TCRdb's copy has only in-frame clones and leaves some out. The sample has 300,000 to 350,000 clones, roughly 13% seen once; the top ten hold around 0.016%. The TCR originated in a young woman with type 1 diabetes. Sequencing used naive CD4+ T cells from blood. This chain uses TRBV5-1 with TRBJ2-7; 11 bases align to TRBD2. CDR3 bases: TGCGCCAGCAGTGAGGGACTAGCGGTCGACGAGCAGTACTTC. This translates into CASSEGLAVDEQYF.